The source of this TCR beta chain is a study of cytotoxic CD8 clonotypes in ibrutinib-treated CLL. Germline CDR1 MNHEY, CDR2 SVGAGI. This CDR3 spans 16 amino acids. J lost 4 bases, V lost 0 bases, and 6 bases had no gene match. This table comes from immunoSEQ multiplex PCR, and its TCRdb copy is limited to in-frame clones, with some not included. Of a few hundred thousand clones in the sample, 70% to 80% were seen once. The sequence was collected from a human donor with chronic lymphocytic leukemia. The sequenced sample was PBMCs, obtained before ibrutinib treatment. This chain uses TRBV6-5 with TRBJ1-2, with 9 bases aligning to TRBD1. The CDR3 DNA sequence: TGTGCCAGCAGTTACTCCAACAGGGGGCAGGCCTATGGCTACACCTTC. This codes for CASSYSNRGQAYGYTF.